These T cell receptor beta chains were read from a single sample in a study of cytomegalovirus exposure and HLA in healthy donors. Produced via immunoSEQ multiplex PCR; TCRdb's table is partial and in-frame only. This repertoire shows tens of thousands of clones, around 92% found once; its top ten account for more than 0.95%. The sample was PBMCs. Source of these receptors: a woman aged 18-29 years in good health and CMV-seronegative. Both conserved end residues are part of each CDR3. A D gene is named only where the DNA matches it firmly. Expanded clones are given a class, and other clones once, few, many or no size at all.

clone size,J gene,V gene,D gene,CDR3 DNA,CDR3 protein
-,TRBJ2-3,TRBV7-9,TRBD2,TGTGCCAGCAGCCCCTGGCGGGAGACGACAGATACGCAGTATTTT,CASSPWRETTDTQYF
-,TRBJ2-7,TRBV6-5,TRBD2,TGTGCCAGCAGTCTCCAGAATAGCGGGGGGTACGAGCAGTACTTC,CASSLQNSGGYEQYF
-,TRBJ2-7,TRBV28,TRBD2,TGTGCCAGCAGTTGGGGACTAGCGGGAGTCTCCGAGCAGTACTTC,CASSWGLAGVSEQYF
-,TRBJ1-5,TRBV18,-,TGTGCCAGCTCAGGACAGAATCAGCCCCAGCATTTT,CASSGQNQPQHF
-,TRBJ2-2,TRBV4-2,-,TGTGCCAGCAGCCCCCTCGAGGGGGTGGTCACCGGGGAGCTGTTTTTT,CASSPLEGVVTGELFF
-,TRBJ1-5,TRBV5-8,-,TGTGCCAGCAGCTTGTCCGGGACACCAGATCAGCCCCAGCATTTT,CASSLSGTPDQPQHF
-,TRBJ2-1,TRBV21-1,-,TGTGCCAGCAGCAGAGCGGGAGGGCTGGGGGGTGAGCAGTTCTTC,CASSRAGGLGGEQFF
-,TRBJ2-3,TRBV5-1,-,TGCGCCAGCAGCCCCGGGGACTTTGAGGATACGCAGTATTTT,CASSPGDFEDTQYF
-,TRBJ2-7,TRBV29-1,TRBD1,TGCAGCGGGGGGAGGACAGGGGATCGGTCCTACGAGCAGTACTTC,CSGGRTGDRSYEQYF
few,TRBJ1-2,TRBV11-2,-,TGTGCCAGCAGCTTAAATCCAGGGGCATCTTATGGCTACACCTTC,CASSLNPGASYGYTF
-,TRBJ1-6,TRBV30,-,TGTGCCTGGTCCCGGGACTTCTATAATTCACCCCTCCACTTT,CAWSRDFYNSPLHF
-,TRBJ2-1,TRBV5-4,-,TGTGCCAGCAGCTTGGGGCTTCCCTCCTACAATGAGCAGTTCTTC,CASSLGLPSYNEQFF
-,TRBJ2-7,TRBV11-2,TRBD1,TGTGCCAGCAGCTTATACCAGGGGGCATACGAGCAGTACTTC,CASSLYQGAYEQYF